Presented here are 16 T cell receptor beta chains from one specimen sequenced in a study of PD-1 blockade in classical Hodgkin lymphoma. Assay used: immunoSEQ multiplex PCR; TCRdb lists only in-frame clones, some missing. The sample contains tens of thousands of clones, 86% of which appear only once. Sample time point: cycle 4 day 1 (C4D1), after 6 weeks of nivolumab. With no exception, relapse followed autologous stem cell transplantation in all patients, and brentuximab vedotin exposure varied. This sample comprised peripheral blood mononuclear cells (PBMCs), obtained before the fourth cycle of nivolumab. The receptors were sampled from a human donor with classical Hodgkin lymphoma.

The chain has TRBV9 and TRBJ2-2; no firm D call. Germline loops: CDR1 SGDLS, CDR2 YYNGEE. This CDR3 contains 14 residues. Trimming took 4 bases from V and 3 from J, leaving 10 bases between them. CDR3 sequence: CASSPRLYTGELFF. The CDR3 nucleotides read TGTGCCAGCAGCCCTCGACTTTACACCGGGGAGCTGTTTTTT. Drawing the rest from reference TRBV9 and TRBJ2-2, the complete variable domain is DSGVTQTPKHLITATGQRVTLRCSPRSGDLSVYWYQQSLDQGLQFLIQYYNGEERAKGNILERFSAQQFPDLHSELNLSSLELGDSALYFCASSPRLYTGELFFGEGSRLTVL.

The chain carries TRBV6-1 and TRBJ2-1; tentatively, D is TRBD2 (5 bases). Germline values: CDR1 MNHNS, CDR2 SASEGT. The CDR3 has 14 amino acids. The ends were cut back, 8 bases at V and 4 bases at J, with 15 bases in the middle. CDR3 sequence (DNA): TGTGCCAGCGCAGCGGTCTCGGAGTACAATGAGCAGTTCTTC. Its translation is CASAAVSEYNEQFF.

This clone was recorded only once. The CDR3: CSVWTGVLGGYTF. The CDR3 DNA reads TGCAGCGTATGGACAGGGGTTTTGGGGGGCTACACCTTC. The rearrangement joins TRBV29-1 to TRBJ1-2; 9 bases match TRBD1. Germline V gives CDR1 SQVTM, CDR2 ANQGSEA. Germline trimming cut 6 bases from V and 8 bases from J; bases unmatched to any gene: 10. The length of the CDR3 is 13 residues. Variable domain in full (rest from reference TRBV29-1 and TRBJ1-2): SAVISQKPSRDICQRGTSLTIQCQVDSQVTMMFWYRQQPGQSLTLIATANQGSEATYESGFVIDKFPISRPNLTFSTLTVSNMSPEDSSIYLCSVWTGVLGGYTFGSGTRLTVV.

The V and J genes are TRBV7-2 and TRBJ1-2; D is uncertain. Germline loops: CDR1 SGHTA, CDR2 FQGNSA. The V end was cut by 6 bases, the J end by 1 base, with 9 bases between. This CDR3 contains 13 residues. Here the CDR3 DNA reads TGTGCCAGCAGGGATCCAAATAACTATGGCTACACCTTC. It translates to CASRDPNNYGYTF.

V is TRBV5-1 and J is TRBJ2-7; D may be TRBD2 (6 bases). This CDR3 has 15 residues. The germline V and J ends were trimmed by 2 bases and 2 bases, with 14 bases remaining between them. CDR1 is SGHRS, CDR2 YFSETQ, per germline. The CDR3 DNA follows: TGCGCCAGCAGCTTAACGTACCCGGGGGCCTACGAGCAGTACTTC. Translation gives CASSLTYPGAYEQYF. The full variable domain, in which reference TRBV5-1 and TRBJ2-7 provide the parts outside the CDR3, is KAGVTQTPRYLIKTRGQQVTLSCSPISGHRSVSWYQQTPGQGLQFLFEYFSETQRNKGNFPGRFSGRQFSNSRSEMNVSTLELGDSALYLCASSLTYPGAYEQYFGPGTRLTVT.

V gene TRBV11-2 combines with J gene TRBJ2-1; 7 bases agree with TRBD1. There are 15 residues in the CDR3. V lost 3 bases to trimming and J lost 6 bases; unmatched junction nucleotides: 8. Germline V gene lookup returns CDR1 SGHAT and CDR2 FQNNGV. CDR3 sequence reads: CASSFLGTALNEQFF. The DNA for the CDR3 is TGTGCCAGCAGCTTCCTCGGGACAGCGCTCAATGAGCAGTTCTTC.

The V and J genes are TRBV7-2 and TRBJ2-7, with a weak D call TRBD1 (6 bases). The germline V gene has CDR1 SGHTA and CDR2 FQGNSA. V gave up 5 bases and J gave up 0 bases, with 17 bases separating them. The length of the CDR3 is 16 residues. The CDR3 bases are TGTGCCAGCAGCCGGGAATGGGGGCGCCTCTCCTACGAGCAGTACTTC. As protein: CASSREWGRLSYEQYF.

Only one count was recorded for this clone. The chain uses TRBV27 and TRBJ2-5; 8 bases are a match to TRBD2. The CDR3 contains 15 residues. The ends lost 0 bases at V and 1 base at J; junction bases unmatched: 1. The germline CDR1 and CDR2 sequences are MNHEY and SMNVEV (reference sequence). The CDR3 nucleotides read TGTGCCAGCAGTTTATCAACTAGCGGCCAAGAGACCCAGTACTTC. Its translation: CASSLSTSGQETQYF.

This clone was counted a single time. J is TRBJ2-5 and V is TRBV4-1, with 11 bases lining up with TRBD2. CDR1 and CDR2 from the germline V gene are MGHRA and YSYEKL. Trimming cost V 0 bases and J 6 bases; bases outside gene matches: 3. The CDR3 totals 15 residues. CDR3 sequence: CASSQDRLAGKTQYF. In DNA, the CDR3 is TGCGCCAGCAGCCAAGATCGACTAGCGGGAAAGACCCAGTACTTC.

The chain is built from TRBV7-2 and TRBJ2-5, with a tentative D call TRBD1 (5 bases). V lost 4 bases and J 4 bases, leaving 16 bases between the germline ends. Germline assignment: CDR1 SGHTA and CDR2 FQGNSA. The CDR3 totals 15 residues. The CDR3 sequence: CASSYFSPGSETQYF. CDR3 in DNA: TGTGCCAGCAGCTACTTCTCCCCAGGGTCAGAGACCCAGTACTTC.

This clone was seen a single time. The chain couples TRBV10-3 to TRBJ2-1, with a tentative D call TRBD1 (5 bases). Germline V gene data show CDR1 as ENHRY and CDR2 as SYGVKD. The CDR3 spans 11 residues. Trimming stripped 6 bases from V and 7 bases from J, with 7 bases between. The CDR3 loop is CAISRENEQFF. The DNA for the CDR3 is TGTGCCATCAGCAGGGAAAATGAGCAGTTCTTC.

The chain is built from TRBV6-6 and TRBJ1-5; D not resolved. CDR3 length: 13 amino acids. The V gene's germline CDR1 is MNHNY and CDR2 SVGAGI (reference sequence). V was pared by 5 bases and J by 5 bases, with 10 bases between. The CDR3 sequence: CASSRPGDQPQHF. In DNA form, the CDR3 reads TGTGCCAGCAGTCGCCCGGGTGATCAGCCCCAGCATTTT.

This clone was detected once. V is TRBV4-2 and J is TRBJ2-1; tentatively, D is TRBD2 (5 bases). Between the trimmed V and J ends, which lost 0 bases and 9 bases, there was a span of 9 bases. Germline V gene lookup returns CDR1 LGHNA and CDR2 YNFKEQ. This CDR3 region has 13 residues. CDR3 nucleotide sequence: TGTGCCAGCAGCCAAGAGTGGAGGACTGAGCAGTTCTTC. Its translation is CASSQEWRTEQFF.

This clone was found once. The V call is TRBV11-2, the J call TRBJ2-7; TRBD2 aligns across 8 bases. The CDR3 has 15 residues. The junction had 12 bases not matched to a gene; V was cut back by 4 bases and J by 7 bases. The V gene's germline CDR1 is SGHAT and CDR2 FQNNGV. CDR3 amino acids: CASSSLGAGGKEQYF. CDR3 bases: TGTGCCAGCAGCTCCTTAGGGGCGGGGGGTAAAGAGCAGTACTTC.

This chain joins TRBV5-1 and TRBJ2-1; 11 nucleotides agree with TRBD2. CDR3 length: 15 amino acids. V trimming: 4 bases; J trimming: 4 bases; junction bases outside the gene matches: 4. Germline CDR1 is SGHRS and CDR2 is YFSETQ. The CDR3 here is CASSQGTSGYNEQFF. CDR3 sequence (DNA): TGCGCCAGCAGCCAGGGGACTAGCGGTTACAATGAGCAGTTCTTC.

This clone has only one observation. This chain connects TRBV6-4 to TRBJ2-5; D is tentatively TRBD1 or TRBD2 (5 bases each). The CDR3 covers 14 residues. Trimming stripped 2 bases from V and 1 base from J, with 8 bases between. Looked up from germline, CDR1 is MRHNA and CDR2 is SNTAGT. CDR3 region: CASSDGTGQETQYF. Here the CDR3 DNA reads TGTGCCAGCAGTGACGGGACGGGCCAAGAGACCCAGTACTTC.